There are a few counts of the clone carrying this T cell receptor beta chain. Its antigen is as yet unknown. This sample was included in a study of shared clonotypes between healthy human individuals. Deep-level running was used for the assay. TCRdb's copy holds only in-frame clones and misses some; the assay was immunoSEQ multiplex PCR. The data show about 480,000 clones, over 60% seen once. Notes on the study in general: Apart from blood, nothing was sampled; tissue repertoires likely differ.

The specimen was PBMCs. The receptor was derived from a woman aged 40 to 50 in good health. Some clones in this sample may be carry-over from other donors' samples.

CDR3 bases: TGTGCCAGCACCAAGGACAGGGGGTCGGGACAGCCCCAGCATTTT. As protein: CASTKDRGSGQPQHF. The chain carries TRBV2 and TRBJ1-5, with 10 bases that match TRBD1. CDR3 length: 15 amino acids. Per germline, CDR1 SNHLY and CDR2 FYNNEI. V lost 7 bases and J lost 7; bases outside the gene matches: 10. Full variable domain (missing parts from reference TRBV2 and TRBJ1-5): EPEVTQTPSHQVTQMGQEVILRCVPISNHLYFYWYRQILGQKVEFLVSFYNNEISEKSEIFDDQFSVERPDGSNFTLKIRSTKLEDSAMYFCASTKDRGSGQPQHFGDGTRLSIL.